This entry features one TCR beta chain sequence. As yet, its antigen is unknown. Generated by immunoSEQ multiplex PCR, the TCRdb table keeps only in-frame clones and is missing some. The sample includes approximately 110,000 clones, more than 75% of them seen just once. The data were taken from a study of T cell responses to AZD1222 COVID-19 vaccine. Study-wide points: The number of AZD1222 recipients seropositive at baseline was only six.

V was trimmed by 2 bases and J by 0 bases, leaving 9 bases between them. The CDR3 loop spans 15 amino acids. Germline V gene sequence: CDR1 MNHNS, CDR2 SASEGT. The chain employs TRBV6-1 and TRBJ2-3, with unresolved D. The clonotype comes from an adult in good health. Sequencing used peripheral blood, obtained on day 0 of AZD1222 vaccination. The CDR3: CASSEQDHSTDTQYF. CDR3 bases: TGTGCCAGCAGTGAACAGGACCACAGCACAGATACGCAGTATTTT.